This is a list of T cell receptor beta chains from one sample in a study of memory CD4+ T cells and cytomegalovirus serostatus. The assay was immunoSEQ multiplex PCR, and TCRdb's table has in-frame clones only and misses some. The sample consists of roughly 53,000 clones, roughly four fifths of them appearing once. Sequencing was performed on memory CD4+ T cells from blood. These TCRs come from an adult in good health and CMV-seronegative. Each CDR3 is given with its conserved first and last residue. Where a row states a size, it is once, few, many or the class of an expanded clone; other rows omit it.

size	V	J	CDR3
-	TRBV6-1	TRBJ1-2	CASSGGSIYGYTF
-	TRBV18	TRBJ1-4	CASSQGAYEKLFF
-	TRBV5-4	TRBJ1-1	CASTGGLAVDTEAFF
-	TRBV4-3	TRBJ2-4	CASSEDTSNIQYF
-	TRBV6-6	TRBJ2-1	CASSLSGGYNEQFF
-	TRBV5-1	TRBJ1-1	CASSSGQRDTEAFF
medium-sized	TRBV7-7	TRBJ2-7	CASSYEQYF
-	TRBV4-3	TRBJ1-6	CASSQETTGGSPLHF
-	TRBV7-8	TRBJ1-2	CASSLDTVFNYGYTF
-	TRBV28	TRBJ1-6	CASSPTATTRNSPLHF
-	TRBV10-2	TRBJ1-2	CASRDQGRGISSGYTF
few	TRBV10-2	TRBJ1-1	CASSESEDRVTNTEAFF
-	TRBV7-2	TRBJ1-3	CASSLDSLSSGNTIYF
-	TRBV2	TRBJ2-7	CASVGQSYSYEQYF
once	TRBV27	TRBJ2-1	CASSFSGALNEQFF
-	TRBV9	TRBJ1-1	CASSVGNRAGGAEAFF
few	TRBV10-3	TRBJ2-4	CAISLKGGLENIQYF
-	TRBV4-3	TRBJ1-2	CASSQDGQGHGYTF
-	TRBV19	TRBJ1-2	CASSIDQYYGYTF
-	TRBV7-8	TRBJ2-3	CASSLEGGYSTDTQYF
-	TRBV7-2	TRBJ2-1	CASSYKDAGINEQFF
-	TRBV14	TRBJ2-1	CASSPGTGEQFF
-	TRBV29-1	TRBJ2-3	CSVEYSTDTQYF
once	TRBV9	TRBJ2-3	CASSSAGGDTDTQYF
once	TRBV10-3	TRBJ2-7	CAISELGLNEQYF
-	TRBV7-2	TRBJ2-7	CASSSTIYEQYF
-	TRBV2	TRBJ1-2	CASSEMTGNGYTF
-	TRBV4-1	TRBJ2-1	CASSQEGPGSYNEQFF
-	TRBV19	TRBJ1-2	CASSRDSQFSLNYGYTF
-	TRBV5-6	TRBJ1-5	CASSTNLYSNQPQHF
-	TRBV19	TRBJ1-5	CASSPYFTGGRGQPQHF
once	TRBV7-9	TRBJ2-1	CASSLWRGVSSYNEQFF
-	TRBV7-2	TRBJ2-7	CASSPNSYEQYF
-	TRBV5-4	TRBJ1-2	CASSRDPGDGYTF
-	TRBV10-3	TRBJ2-1	CAISERGSEQFF
-	TRBV4-3	TRBJ1-2	CASSQVKFLANYGYTF
-	TRBV7-9	TRBJ2-5	CASSFSEETQYF
-	TRBV5-4	TRBJ1-1	CASSLGSGRNTEAFF
-	TRBV28	TRBJ1-2	CASSSPGQGAYGYTF
-	TRBV6-5	TRBJ1-4	CASRIVDRANEKLFF
-	TRBV5-8	TRBJ1-5	CASSSELKSNQPQHF
few	TRBV4-1	TRBJ1-1	CASSQDRVAFF
-	TRBV9	TRBJ1-2	CASSVGGDRGYGYTF
-	TRBV5-1	TRBJ2-7	CASSLGLEVSYEQYF
-	TRBV5-1	TRBJ2-3	CASSLADGYGADTQYF
-	TRBV7-2	TRBJ1-1	CASSPARHTEAFF
-	TRBV30	TRBJ1-2	CAWSTYPRGYTF
once	TRBV19	TRBJ2-7	CASSPSKVGTGSYEQYF
-	TRBV18	TRBJ2-5	CASSPTRSEETQYF
-	TRBV6-5	TRBJ1-1	CASSRQARRDTEAFF
-	TRBV5-4	TRBJ1-1	CASSLGSARSNTEAFF
-	TRBV10-3	TRBJ1-2	CAISVGGQGFGYTF
-	TRBV10-3	TRBJ1-1	CAISSLVNTEAFF
once	TRBV28	TRBJ2-2	CASSSGIHTGELFF
-	TRBV7-2	TRBJ2-5	CASSLGRAQGTQYF
-	TRBV2	TRBJ2-7	CASSLTHGYEQYF
-	TRBV7-9	TRBJ1-6	CASSSGGGLSPLHF
-	TRBV30	TRBJ1-4	CAWSSGGGKLFF